The entry below describes one T cell receptor beta chain. The antigen is not known. Germline CDR1 reads DFQATT; CDR2 reads SNEGSKA (reference sequence). The CDR3 has 14 amino acids. The data belong to a study of monozygotic twins with inflammatory bowel disease. Study results and limitations: Extra variability in the repertoires of patients may have come from differing immunosuppressive treatments. Distinction of different T cell subtypes was not possible. A single strong clonotype or signal linked to IBD was not supported. IBD patients exhibited fewer clonotypes shared with other individuals than healthy twins, particularly with disease activity.

Using the 5' RACE reads, TCRdb records one entry per CDR3 protein without DNA. Its clone listing holds 330,000 or so distinct CDR3 sequences. The specimen was blood. The chain uses TRBV20-1 and TRBJ2-7; absent DNA, TCRdb's TRBD1 call cannot be checked. The TCR originated in a human donor with ulcerative colitis or Crohn's disease, or a healthy co-twin of an affected twin (not recorded which). The CDR3 sequence: CSASKPPNAYEQYF.